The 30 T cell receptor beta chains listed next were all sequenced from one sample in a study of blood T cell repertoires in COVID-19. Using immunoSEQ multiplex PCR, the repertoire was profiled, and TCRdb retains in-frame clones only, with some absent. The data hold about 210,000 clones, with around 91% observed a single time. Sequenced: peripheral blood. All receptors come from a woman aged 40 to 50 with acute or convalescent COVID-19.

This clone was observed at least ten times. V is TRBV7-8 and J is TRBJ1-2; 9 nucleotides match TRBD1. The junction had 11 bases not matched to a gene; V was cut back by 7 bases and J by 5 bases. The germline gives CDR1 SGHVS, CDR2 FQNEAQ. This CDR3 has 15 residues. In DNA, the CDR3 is TGTGCCAGCACCCCCCAGGGACAGGGAGCGTATGGCTACACCTTC. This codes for CASTPQGQGAYGYTF.

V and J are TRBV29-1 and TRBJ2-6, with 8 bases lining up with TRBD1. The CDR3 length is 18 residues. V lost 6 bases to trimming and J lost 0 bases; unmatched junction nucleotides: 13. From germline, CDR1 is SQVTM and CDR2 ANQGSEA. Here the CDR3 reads CSVSPLGQESSGANVLTF. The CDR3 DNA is TGCAGCGTGTCCCCCCTGGGACAGGAGAGCTCTGGGGCCAACGTCCTGACTTTC.

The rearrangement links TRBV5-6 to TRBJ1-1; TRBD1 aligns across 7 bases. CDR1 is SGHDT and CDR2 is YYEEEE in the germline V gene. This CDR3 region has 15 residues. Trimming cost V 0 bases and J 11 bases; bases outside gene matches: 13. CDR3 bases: TGTGCCAGCAGCTTGGCGGGCAGGGGGGCCTTCCGGGCTTTCTTT. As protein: CASSLAGRGAFRAFF.

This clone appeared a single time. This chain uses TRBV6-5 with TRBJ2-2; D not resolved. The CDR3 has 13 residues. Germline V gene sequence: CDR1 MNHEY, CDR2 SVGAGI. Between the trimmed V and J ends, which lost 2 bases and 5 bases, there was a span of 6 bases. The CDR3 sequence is CASSYRRTGELFF. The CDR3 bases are TGTGCCAGCAGTTACCGTCGGACCGGGGAGCTGTTTTTT.

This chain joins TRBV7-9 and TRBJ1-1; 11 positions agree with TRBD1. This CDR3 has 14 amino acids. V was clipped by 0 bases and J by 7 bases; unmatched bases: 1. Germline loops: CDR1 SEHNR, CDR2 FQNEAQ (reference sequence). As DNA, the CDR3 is TGTGCCAGCAGCTTAGCGGGGACAGGGGGTGAAGCTTTCTTT. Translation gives CASSLAGTGGEAFF.

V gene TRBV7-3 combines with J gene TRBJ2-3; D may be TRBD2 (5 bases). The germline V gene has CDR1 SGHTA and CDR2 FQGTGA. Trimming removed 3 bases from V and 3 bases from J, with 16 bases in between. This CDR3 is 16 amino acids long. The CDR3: CASSFSVASGTDTQYF. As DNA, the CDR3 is TGTGCCAGCAGCTTTTCGGTAGCGTCGGGGACAGATACGCAGTATTTT.

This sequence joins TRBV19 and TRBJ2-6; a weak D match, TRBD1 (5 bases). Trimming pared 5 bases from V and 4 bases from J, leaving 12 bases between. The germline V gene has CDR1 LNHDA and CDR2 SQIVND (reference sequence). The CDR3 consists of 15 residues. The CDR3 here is CASSDWTPGANVLTF. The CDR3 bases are TGTGCCAGTAGTGATTGGACACCCGGGGCCAACGTCCTGACTTTC.

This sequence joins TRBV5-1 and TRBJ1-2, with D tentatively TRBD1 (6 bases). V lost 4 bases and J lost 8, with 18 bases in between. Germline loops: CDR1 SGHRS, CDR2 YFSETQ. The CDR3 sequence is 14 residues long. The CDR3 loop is CASSPDQGQGGYTF. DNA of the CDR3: TGCGCCAGCAGCCCGGACCAGGGGCAGGGAGGCTACACCTTC.

The CDR3 coding sequence is TGTGCCAGCAGCCCTACCGGGGGTTTTTGTAAGTATGGCTACACCTTC. Translation gives CASSPTGGFCKYGYTF. The rearrangement links TRBV11-2 to TRBJ1-2; D may be TRBD1 (5 bases). The CDR3 covers 16 residues. V lost 5 bases and J lost 5, with 21 bases in between. Per germline, CDR1 SGHAT and CDR2 FQNNGV. Looking up the rest from reference TRBV11-2 and TRBJ1-2 gives the full variable domain: EAGVAQSPRYKIIEKRQSVAFWCNPISGHATLYWYQQILGQGPKLLIQFQNNGVVDDSQLPKDRFSAERLKGVDSTLKIQPAKLEDSAVYLCASSPTGGFCKYGYTFGSGTRLTVV.

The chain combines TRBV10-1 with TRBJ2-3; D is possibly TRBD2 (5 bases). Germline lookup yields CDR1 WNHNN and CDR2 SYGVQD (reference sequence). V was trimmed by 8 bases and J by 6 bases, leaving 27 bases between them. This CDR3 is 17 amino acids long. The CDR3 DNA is TGCGCCAGCGAACGAGGGCAGCACCTACCTTTTCTGGATACGCAGTATTTT. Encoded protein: CASERGQHLPFLDTQYF.

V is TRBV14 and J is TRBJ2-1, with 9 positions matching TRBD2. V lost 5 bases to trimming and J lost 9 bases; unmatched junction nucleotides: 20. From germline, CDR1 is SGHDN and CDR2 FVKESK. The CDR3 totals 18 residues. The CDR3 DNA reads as TGTGCCAGCAGCGCTGGGGGATTACTCCGCGGGGGGGCCTCTGAGCAGTTCTTC. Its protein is CASSAGGLLRGGASEQFF.

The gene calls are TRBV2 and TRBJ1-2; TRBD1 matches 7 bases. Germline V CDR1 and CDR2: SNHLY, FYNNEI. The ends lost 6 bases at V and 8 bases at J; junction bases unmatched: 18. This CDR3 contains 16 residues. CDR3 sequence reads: CASSEINRGGKGGYTF. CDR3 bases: TGTGCCAGCAGCGAAATAAACAGGGGAGGAAAAGGAGGCTACACCTTC.

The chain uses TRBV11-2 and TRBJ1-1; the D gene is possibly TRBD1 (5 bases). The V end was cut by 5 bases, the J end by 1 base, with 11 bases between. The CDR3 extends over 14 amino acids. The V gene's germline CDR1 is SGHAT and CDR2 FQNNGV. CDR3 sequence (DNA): TGTGCCAGCAGCCCTGGGACTCCGAACACTGAAGCTTTCTTT. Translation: CASSPGTPNTEAFF.

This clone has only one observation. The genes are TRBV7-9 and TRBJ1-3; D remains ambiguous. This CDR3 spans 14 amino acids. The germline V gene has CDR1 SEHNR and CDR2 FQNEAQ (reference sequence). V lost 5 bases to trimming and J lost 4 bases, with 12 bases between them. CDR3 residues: CASSVYRQGNTIYF. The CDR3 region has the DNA TGTGCCAGCAGCGTATACCGTCAGGGAAACACCATATATTTT.

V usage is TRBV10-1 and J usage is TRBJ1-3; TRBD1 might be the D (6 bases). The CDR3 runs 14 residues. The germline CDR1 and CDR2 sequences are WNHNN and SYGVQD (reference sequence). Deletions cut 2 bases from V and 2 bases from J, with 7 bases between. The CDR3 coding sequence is TGCGCCAGCAGTGAGGGGACAACTGGAAACACCATATATTTT. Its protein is CASSEGTTGNTIYF.

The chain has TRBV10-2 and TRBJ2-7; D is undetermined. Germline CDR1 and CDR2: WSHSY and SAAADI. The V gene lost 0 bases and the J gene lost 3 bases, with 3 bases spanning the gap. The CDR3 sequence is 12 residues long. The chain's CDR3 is CASSESLYEQYV. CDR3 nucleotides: TGCGCCAGCAGTGAGTCTCTCTACGAGCAGTACGTC.

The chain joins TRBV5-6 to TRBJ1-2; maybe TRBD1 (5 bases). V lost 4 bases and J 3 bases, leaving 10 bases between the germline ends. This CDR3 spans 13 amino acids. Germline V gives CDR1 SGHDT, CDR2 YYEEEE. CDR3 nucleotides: TGTGCCAGCAGCCTAGACAGCTACTATGGCTACACCTTC. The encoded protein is CASSLDSYYGYTF.

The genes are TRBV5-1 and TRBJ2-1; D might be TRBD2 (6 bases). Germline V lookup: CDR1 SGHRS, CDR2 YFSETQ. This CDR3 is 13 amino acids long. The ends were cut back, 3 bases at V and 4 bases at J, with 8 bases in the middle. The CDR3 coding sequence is TGCGCCAGCAGCTCCCGGGGGTACAATGAGCAGTTCTTC. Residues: CASSSRGYNEQFF.

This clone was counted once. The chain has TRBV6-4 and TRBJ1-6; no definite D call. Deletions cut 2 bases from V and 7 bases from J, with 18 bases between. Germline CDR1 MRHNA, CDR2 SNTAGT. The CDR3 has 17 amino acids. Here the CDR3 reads CASSDGAGMGDNSPLHF. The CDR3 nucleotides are TGTGCCAGCAGTGACGGAGCGGGGATGGGTGACAATTCACCCCTCCACTTT.

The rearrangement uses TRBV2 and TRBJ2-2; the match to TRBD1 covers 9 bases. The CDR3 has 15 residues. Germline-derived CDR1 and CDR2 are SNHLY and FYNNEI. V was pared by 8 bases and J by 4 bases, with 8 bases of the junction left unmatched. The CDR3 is CASGRDRAGTGELFF. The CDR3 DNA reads TGTGCCAGCGGTAGGGACAGGGCGGGCACCGGGGAGCTGTTTTTT.

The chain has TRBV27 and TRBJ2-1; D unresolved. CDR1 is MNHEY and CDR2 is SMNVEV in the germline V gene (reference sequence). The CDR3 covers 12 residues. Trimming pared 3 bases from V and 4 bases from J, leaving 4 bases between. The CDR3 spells CASSFRYNEQFF. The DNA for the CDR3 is TGTGCCAGCAGTTTCAGATACAATGAGCAGTTCTTC.

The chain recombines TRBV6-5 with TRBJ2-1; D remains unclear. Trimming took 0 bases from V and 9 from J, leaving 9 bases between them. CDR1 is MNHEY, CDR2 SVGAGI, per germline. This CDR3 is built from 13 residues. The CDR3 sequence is CASSYSALAEQFF. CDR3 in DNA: TGTGCCAGCAGTTACTCTGCATTGGCTGAGCAGTTCTTC.

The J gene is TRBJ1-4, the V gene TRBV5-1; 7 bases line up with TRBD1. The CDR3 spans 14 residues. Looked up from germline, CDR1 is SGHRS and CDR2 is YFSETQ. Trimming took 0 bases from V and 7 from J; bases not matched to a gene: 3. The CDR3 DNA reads TGCGCCAGCAGCTTGGGACAGGGAAGTGAAAAACTGTTTTTT. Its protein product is CASSLGQGSEKLFF.

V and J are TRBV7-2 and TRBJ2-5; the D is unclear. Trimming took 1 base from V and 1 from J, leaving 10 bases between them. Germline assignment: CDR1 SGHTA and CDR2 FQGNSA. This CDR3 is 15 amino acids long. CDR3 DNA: TGTGCCAGCAGCTTAGGATCCGGTAGCCAAGAGACCCAGTACTTC. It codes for CASSLGSGSQETQYF. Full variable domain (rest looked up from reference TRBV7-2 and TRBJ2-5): GAGVSQSPSNKVTEKGKDVELRCDPISGHTALYWYRQSLGQGLEFLIYFQGNSAPDKSGLPSDRFSAERTGGSVSTLTIQRTQQEDSAVYLCASSLGSGSQETQYFGPGTRLLVL.

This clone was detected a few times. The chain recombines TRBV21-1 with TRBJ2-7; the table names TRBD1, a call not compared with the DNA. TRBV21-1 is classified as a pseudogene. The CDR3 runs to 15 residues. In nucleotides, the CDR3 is TGTGCCAGCAGCAAAACCAGGGGGCTAATTCCCGAGCAGTACGTC. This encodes CASSKTRGLIPEQYV.

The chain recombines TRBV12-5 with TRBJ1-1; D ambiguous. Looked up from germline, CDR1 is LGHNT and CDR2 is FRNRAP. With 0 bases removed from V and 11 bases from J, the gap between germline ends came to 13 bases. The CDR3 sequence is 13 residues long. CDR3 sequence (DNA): TGTGCTAGTGGTTTGGTACCGGGTGAGGAGGCTTTCTTT. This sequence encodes CASGLVPGEEAFF.

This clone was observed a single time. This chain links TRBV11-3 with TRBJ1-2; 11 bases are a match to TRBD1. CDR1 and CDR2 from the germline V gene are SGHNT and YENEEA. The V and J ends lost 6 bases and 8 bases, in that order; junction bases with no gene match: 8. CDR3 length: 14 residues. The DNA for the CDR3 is TGTGCCAGCAGGGGTGGACAGGGGGCGAAAGGCTACACCTTC. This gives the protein CASRGGQGAKGYTF.

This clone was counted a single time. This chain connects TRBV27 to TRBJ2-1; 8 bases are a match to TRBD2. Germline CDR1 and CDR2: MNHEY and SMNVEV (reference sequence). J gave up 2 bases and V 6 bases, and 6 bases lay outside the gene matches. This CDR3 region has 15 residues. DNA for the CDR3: TGTGCCAGCAGACTAGCGGTAAGCGCCTACAATGAGCAGTTCTTC. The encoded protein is CASRLAVSAYNEQFF.

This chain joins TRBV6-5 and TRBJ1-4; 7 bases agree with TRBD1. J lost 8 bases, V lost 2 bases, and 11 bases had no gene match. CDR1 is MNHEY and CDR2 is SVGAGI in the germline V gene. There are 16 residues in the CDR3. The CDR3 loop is CASSYGQATRGEKLFF. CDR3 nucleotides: TGTGCCAGCAGTTACGGACAGGCCACTCGGGGGGAAAAACTGTTTTTT.

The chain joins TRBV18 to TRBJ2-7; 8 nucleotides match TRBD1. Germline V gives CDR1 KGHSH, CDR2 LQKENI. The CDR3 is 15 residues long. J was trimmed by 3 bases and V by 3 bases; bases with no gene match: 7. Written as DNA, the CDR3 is TGTGCCAGCTCACCGACCGGGACAGGACTCTACGAGCAGTACGTC. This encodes CASSPTGTGLYEQYV.